A single sample is the source of the 12 T cell receptor beta chains below, sequenced in a study of T cell changes during pregnancy in multiple sclerosis. Profiling relied on immunoSEQ multiplex PCR, and the TCRdb table lists in-frame clones only, not all of them. The sample records about 43,000 clones, roughly 91% being singletons. The sequencing sample was made of PBMCs (not recorded whether the cells were cultured). These receptors originate from a female donor with multiple sclerosis, enrolled in a pregnancy study.

The chain joins TRBV5-4 to TRBJ1-4; the D gene is possibly TRBD1 (5 bases). The CDR3 has 15 amino acids. V was pared by 4 bases and J by 5 bases, with 15 bases between. Per germline, CDR1 SGHNT and CDR2 YYREEE (reference sequence). Written as DNA, the CDR3 is TGTGCCAGCAGCCCCGCCGGGGCGGGGAATGAAAAACTGTTTTTT. It is translated as CASSPAGAGNEKLFF.

The J gene is TRBJ2-6, the V gene TRBV19; D unresolved. Trimming took off 5 bases at V and 0 bases at J, with 2 bases between the two ends. The germline CDR1 and CDR2 sequences are LNHDA and SQIVND (reference sequence). This CDR3 comprises 13 residues. The CDR3 coding sequence is TGTGCCAGTAGTGGCTCTGGGGCCAACGTCCTGACTTTC. It codes for CASSGSGANVLTF.

The V gene is TRBV10-1, the J gene TRBJ2-3; maybe TRBD2 (5 bases). V was pared by 2 bases and J by 0 bases, with 6 bases between. Germline V CDR1 and CDR2: WNHNN, SYGVQD (reference sequence). The CDR3 has 14 amino acids. The CDR3 is CASSERGSTDTQYF. For the CDR3, the DNA is TGCGCCAGCAGTGAGCGGGGAAGCACAGATACGCAGTATTTT.

This clone is classed as medium-sized. CDR3 in DNA: TGTGCCAGCACCCTTAGCGGGAGGGAGTACACCGGGGAGCTGTTTTTT. As protein: CASTLSGREYTGELFF. The chain couples TRBV11-2 to TRBJ2-2; the match to TRBD2 covers 11 bases. With 7 bases clipped from V and 3 bases from J, the junction kept 7 bases outside the gene matches. The CDR3 is made up of 16 amino acids. Per the germline V gene, CDR1 is SGHAT and CDR2 is FQNNGV.

This clone has only a few counts. The chain employs TRBV14 and TRBJ2-7; D remains unclear. This CDR3 region has 12 residues. Germline CDR1 reads SGHDN; CDR2 reads FVKESK. With 2 bases removed from V and 4 bases from J, the gap between germline ends came to 6 bases. CDR3 amino acids: CASSQIRYEQYF. The CDR3 DNA is TGTGCCAGCAGCCAAATCCGTTACGAGCAGTACTTC.

This chain joins TRBV7-9 and TRBJ1-5; 11 bases fit TRBD1. V dropped 1 base and J dropped 6; count of bases not matched to a gene: 5. The CDR3 has 16 amino acids. Germline V gene data show CDR1 as SEHNR and CDR2 as FQNEAQ (reference sequence). In DNA form, the CDR3 reads TGTGCCAGCAGCTTAGGAGGGACAGGGGGTGTTCAGCCCCAGCATTTT. Translated: CASSLGGTGGVQPQHF.

J is TRBJ2-7 and V is TRBV11-2, with 9 bases that match TRBD2. Germline CDR1 and CDR2: SGHAT and FQNNGV. Trimming removed 5 bases from V and 2 bases from J; junction bases left unmatched: 4. The CDR3 is made up of 14 amino acids. CDR3 protein: CASSRLAVAYEQYF. CDR3 nucleotides: TGTGCCAGCAGCCGACTAGCGGTTGCCTACGAGCAGTACTTC.

The chain employs TRBV7-9 and TRBJ2-7; 7 bases match TRBD1. The V gene's germline CDR1 is SEHNR and CDR2 FQNEAQ (reference sequence). V lost 5 bases, J lost 4 bases, and 11 bases stayed unmatched. The CDR3 runs 15 residues. The DNA of the CDR3 is TGTGCCAGCAGCCCGAGAGACAGGGACATATACGAGCAGTACTTC. It codes for CASSPRDRDIYEQYF.

The chain is built from TRBV6-5 and TRBJ2-1; no definite D call. Germline CDR1 is MNHEY and CDR2 is SVGAGI. This CDR3 contains 10 residues. V was pared by 9 bases and J by 7 bases, with 7 bases between. The CDR3 reads CASLGNEQFF. The CDR3 nucleotides are TGTGCCAGTTTAGGGAATGAGCAGTTCTTC.

This clone has a single count. V gene TRBV11-2 combines with J gene TRBJ1-4, with TRBD1 matching over 8 bases. After removal of 3 bases from V and 7 bases from J, the junction contained 4 bases not matched to a gene. This CDR3 is built from 14 residues. Germline CDR1 is SGHAT and CDR2 is FQNNGV. This CDR3 reads CASSFQGAGEKLFF. In nucleotides, the CDR3 is TGTGCCAGCAGCTTTCAGGGGGCAGGTGAAAAACTGTTTTTT.

This clone was counted a single time. The V gene is TRBV5-1, the J gene TRBJ2-3, with TRBD1 matching 9 bases. Germline trimming cut 3 bases from V and 5 bases from J; bases unmatched to any gene: 1. CDR3 length equals 13 residues. In germline, CDR1 is SGHRS, CDR2 YFSETQ. The CDR3, as DNA: TGCGCCAGCAGCTCGGGACAGGGAGATACGCAGTATTTT. As protein: CASSSGQGDTQYF.

J is TRBJ1-4 and V is TRBV30, with D possibly matching TRBD1 (5 bases). Germline CDR1 is GTSNPN and CDR2 is SVGIG (reference sequence). The CDR3 runs to 16 residues. Trimming cost V 0 bases and J 7 bases, with 18 bases left between them. The CDR3 region has the DNA TGTGCCTGGAGTGTATTCGTGGGGGAAGGAGGTGAAAAACTGTTTTTT. Amino acids: CAWSVFVGEGGEKLFF.